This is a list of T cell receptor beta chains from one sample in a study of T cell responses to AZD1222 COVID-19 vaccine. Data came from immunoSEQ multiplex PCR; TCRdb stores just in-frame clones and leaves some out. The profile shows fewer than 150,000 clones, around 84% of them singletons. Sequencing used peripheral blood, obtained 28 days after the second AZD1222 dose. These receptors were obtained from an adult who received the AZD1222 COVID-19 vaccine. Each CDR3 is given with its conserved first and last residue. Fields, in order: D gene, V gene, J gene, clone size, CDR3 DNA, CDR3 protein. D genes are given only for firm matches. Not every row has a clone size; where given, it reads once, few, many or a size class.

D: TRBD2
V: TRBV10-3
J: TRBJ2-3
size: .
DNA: TGTGCCATCAGGTCCCCGGGAGGGCTTCTGGAAAGCACAGATACGCAGTATTTT
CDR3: CAIRSPGGLLESTDTQYF

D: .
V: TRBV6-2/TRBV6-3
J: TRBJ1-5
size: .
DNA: TGTGCCAGCAGCCGCGGGCCCCGGGGTCAGCCCCAGCATTTT
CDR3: CASSRGPRGQPQHF

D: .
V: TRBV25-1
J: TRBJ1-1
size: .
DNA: TGTGCCAGCAGTGCGGGGGTGAACACTGAAGCTTTCTTT
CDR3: CASSAGVNTEAFF

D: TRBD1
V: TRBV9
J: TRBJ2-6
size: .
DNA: TGTGCCAGCAGCGTAGCGTTAGGACAGGGGTACGGGGCCAACGTCCTGACTTTC
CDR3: CASSVALGQGYGANVLTF

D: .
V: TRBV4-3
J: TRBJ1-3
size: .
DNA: TGCGCCAGCAGCCAAGACCGGGCCTCTGGAAACACCATATATTTT
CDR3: CASSQDRASGNTIYF

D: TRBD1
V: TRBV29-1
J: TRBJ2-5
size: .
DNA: TGCAGCGTTGCAAGGACAGGGCCCGCCGAGACCCAGTACTTC
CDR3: CSVARTGPAETQYF

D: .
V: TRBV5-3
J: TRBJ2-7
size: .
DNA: TGTGCCAGAAGCTTGGATGGCGGATCCTACGAGCAGTACTTC
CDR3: CARSLDGGSYEQYF

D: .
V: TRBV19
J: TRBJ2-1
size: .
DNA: TGTGCCAGTCGGTTAGGCAATGAGCAGTTCTTC
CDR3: CASRLGNEQFF

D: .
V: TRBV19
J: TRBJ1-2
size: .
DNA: TGTGCCAGTAGCTGGTCGTCCGGCTACACCTTC
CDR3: CASSWSSGYTF

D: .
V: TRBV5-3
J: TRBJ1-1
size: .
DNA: TGTGCCAGAAGCCAGGACGGCGGCACTGAAGCTTTCTTT
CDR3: CARSQDGGTEAFF

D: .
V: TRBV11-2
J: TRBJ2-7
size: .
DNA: TGTGCCAGCAGCCACCCAGGCGGAGACTACGAGCAGTACTTC
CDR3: CASSHPGGDYEQYF

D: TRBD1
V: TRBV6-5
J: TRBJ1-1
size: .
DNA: TGTGCCAGCAGTTATCGAACAGGGGCTCAGACTTTCTTT
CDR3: CASSYRTGAQTFF

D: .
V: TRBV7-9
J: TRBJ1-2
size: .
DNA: TGTGCCAGCAGCGAGGTGCAGAACTATGGCTACACCTTC
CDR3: CASSEVQNYGYTF

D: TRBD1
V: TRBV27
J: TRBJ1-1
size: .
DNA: TGTGCCAGCAGTTTGTACGCACAGGGGGCTCGTACTGAAGCTTTCTTT
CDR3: CASSLYAQGARTEAFF

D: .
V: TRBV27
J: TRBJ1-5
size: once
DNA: TGTGCCAGCGCATTCAATGTCAGAAATCAGCCCCAGCATTTT
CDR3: CASAFNVRNQPQHF

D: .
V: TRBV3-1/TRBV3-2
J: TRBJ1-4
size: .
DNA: TGTGCCAGCAGCCAATCTGCAACTAATGAAAAACTGTTTTTT
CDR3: CASSQSATNEKLFF

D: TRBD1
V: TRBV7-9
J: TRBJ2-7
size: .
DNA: TGTGCCAGCAGCTCCCCCCGGGACAGGGGGCTAGGGCGTACCTACGAGCAGTACTTC
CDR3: CASSSPRDRGLGRTYEQYF

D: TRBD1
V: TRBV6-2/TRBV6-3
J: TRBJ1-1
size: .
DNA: TGTGCCAGCAGCCCCGGGGGGCAGGGGGACACTGAAGCTTTCTTT
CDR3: CASSPGGQGDTEAFF

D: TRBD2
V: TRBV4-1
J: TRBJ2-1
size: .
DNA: TGCGCCAGCAGCCACAGGACTAGCGGGACCAATGAGCAGTTCTTC
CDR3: CASSHRTSGTNEQFF

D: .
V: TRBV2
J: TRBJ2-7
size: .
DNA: TGTGCCAGCTCCTTTAATCGTCGCGGAGGCGAGCAGTACTTC
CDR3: CASSFNRRGGEQYF

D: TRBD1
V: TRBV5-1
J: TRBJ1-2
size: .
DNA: TGCGCCAGCAGCTTCGATACAGGGGGCGTTTTGGATGGCTACACCTTC
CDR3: CASSFDTGGVLDGYTF

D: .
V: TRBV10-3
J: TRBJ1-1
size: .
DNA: TGTGCCATCAGTATAACAGAGAACACTGAAGCTTTCTTT
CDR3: CAISITENTEAFF

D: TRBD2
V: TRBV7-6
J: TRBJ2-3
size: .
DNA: TGTGCCAGCAGCTTAGGGTCTAGCGGGGATGATACGCAGTATTTT
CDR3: CASSLGSSGDDTQYF

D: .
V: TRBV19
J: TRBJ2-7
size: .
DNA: TGTGCCAGTAGTATAGCGGACTCCTCCTACGAGCAGTACTTC
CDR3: CASSIADSSYEQYF

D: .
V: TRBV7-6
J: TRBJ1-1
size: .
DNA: TGTGCCAGCAGCTTGGGGGGCCCGAGGACTGAAGCTTTCTTT
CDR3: CASSLGGPRTEAFF

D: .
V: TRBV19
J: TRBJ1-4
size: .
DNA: TGTGCCAGTAGCGATGACGGATCAACTAATGAAAAACTGTTTTTT
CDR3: CASSDDGSTNEKLFF

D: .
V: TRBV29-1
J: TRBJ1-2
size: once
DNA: TGCAGCGTACCGGTTAGGGATAACTATGGCTACACCTTC
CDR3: CSVPVRDNYGYTF

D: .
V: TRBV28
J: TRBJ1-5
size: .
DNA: TGTGCCAGCAGTTTACTTATTATACAGGGCGCGGGTCAGCCCCAGCATTTT
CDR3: CASSLLIIQGAGQPQHF

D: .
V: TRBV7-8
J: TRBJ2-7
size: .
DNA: TGTGCCAGCAGCTTTTTCACGTACGGAAAGACCTACGAGCAGTACTTC
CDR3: CASSFFTYGKTYEQYF

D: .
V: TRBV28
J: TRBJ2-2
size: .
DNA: TGTGCCAGCAGCCGCGCGAAACAGGGATACGGGGAGCTGTTTTTT
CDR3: CASSRAKQGYGELFF

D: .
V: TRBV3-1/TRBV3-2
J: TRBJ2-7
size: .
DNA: TGTGCCAGCAGCCCTACTTCGGGGCAGGGGGGTAAAGACGAGCAGTACTTC
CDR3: CASSPTSGQGGKDEQYF

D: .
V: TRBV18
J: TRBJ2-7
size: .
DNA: TGTGCCAGCTCGCCCGGGACAGCCTCAAACGGGAGAACTCACGAGCAGTACTTC
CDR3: CASSPGTASNGRTHEQYF

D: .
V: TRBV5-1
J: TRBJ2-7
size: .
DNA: TGCGCCAGCAGCTTGGCCTTGGGTGGGACTCACTACGAGCAGTACTTC
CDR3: CASSLALGGTHYEQYF

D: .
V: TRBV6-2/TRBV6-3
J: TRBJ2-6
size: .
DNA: TGTGCCAGCAGTCCAGGGTCCGGGGCCAACGTCCTGACTTTC
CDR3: CASSPGSGANVLTF

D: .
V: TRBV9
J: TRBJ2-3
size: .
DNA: TGTGCCAGCAGCGTAGGAATTCAGGGAATCACAGATACGCAGTATTTT
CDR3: CASSVGIQGITDTQYF